The present T cell receptor beta chain was sequenced within a study of T cell responses to AZD1222 COVID-19 vaccine. Study-wide results and limits: Baseline seropositivity occurred in only a handful of AZD1222 recipients.

J lost 10 bases, V lost 4 bases, and 5 bases had no gene match. Germline CDR1 reads SGHTA; CDR2 reads FQGTGA. This CDR3 has 13 amino acids. Sequencing was performed with immunoSEQ multiplex PCR; in TCRdb, only in-frame clones are kept and a portion is missing. The table records approximately 110,000 clones, 70% to 90% of them present only once. Remarks on this clone: What it binds is unknown.

The sequence came from an adult in good health. Specimen: peripheral blood, collected on day 0 of AZD1222 vaccination. The V gene is TRBV7-3, the J gene TRBJ2-1, with 9 bases matching TRBD2. Written as DNA, the CDR3 is TGTGCCAGCAGCTCCTATAGCGGGGGCGAGCAGTTCTTC. Amino acids: CASSSYSGGEQFF.